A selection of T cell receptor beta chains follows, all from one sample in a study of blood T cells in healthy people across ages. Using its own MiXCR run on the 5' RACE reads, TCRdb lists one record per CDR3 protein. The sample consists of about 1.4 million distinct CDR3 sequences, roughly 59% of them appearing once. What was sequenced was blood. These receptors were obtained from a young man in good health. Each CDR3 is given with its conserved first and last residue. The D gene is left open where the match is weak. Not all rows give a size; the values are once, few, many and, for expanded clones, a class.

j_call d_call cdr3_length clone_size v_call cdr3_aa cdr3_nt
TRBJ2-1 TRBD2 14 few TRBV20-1 CSATSGSFADEQFF TGCAGTGCGACTAGCGGGAGTTTTGCCGATGAGCAGTTCTTC
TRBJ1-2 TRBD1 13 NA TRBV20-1 CSASRNRGYGYTF TGCAGTGCTAGCCGGAACAGGGGGTATGGCTACACCTTC
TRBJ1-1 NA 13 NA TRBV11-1 CASSLGRPTEAFF TGTGCCAGCAGCTTAGGGAGGCCCACTGAAGCTTTCTTT
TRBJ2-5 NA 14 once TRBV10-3 CAISDSVSQETQYF TGTGCCATCAGTGACAGTGTCAGCCAAGAGACCCAGTACTTC
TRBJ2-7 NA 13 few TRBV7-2 CASSLRGDHEQYF TGTGCCAGCAGCTTACGAGGGGACCACGAGCAGTACTTC
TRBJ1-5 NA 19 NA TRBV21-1 CASSKARGDSYSSNQPQHF TGTGCCAGCAGCAAAGCGCGTGGGGACAGTTATAGTAGCAATCAGCCCCAGCATTTT
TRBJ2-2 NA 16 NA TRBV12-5 CASAPQGISNTGELFF TGTGCTAGTGCCCCTCAAGGGATATCGAACACCGGGGAGCTGTTTTTT
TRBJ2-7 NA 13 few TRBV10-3 CAISDGASYEQYF TGTGCCATCAGTGATGGGGCCTCCTACGAGCAGTACTTC
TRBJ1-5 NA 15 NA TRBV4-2 CASSQGDNSNQPQHF TGTGCCAGCAGCCAGGGGGATAATAGCAATCAGCCCCAGCATTTT
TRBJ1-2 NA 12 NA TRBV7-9 CASGDRYSGYTF TGTGCCAGTGGTGATCGCTATAGTGGCTACACCTTC
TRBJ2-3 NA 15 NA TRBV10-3 CAIRDHRGGADTQYF TGTGCCATCAGGGACCACAGGGGAGGCGCAGATACGCAGTATTTT
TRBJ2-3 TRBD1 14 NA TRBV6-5 CASSRRGHRDTQYF TGTGCCAGCAGTCGCAGGGGGCATAGAGATACGCAGTATTTT
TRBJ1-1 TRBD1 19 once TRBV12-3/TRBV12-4 CASSSGTRGQLKENTEAFF TGTGCCAGCAGTTCCGGGACCAGGGGGCAACTTAAAGAGAACACTGAAGCTTTCTTT
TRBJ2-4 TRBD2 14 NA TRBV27 CASSVAGVKNIQYF TGTGCCAGCAGTGTAGCGGGAGTAAAAAACATTCAGTACTTC
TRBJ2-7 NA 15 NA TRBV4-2 CASSQVTQGGYEQYF TGTGCCAGCAGCCAAGTAACACAGGGCGGCTACGAGCAGTACTTC
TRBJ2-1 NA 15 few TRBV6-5 CASNVGRSSYNEQFF TGTGCCAGCAATGTAGGCCGGAGCTCCTACAATGAGCAGTTCTTC
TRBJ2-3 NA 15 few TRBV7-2 CASSLGTPSTDTQYF TGTGCCAGCAGCTTAGGTACCCCCAGCACAGATACGCAGTATTTT
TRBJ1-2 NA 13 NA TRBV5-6 CASSGTTYYGYTF TGTGCCAGCAGCGGGACAACTTACTATGGCTACACCTTC
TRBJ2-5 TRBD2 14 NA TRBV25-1 CASATSGAYNEQYF TGTGCCAGCGCCACTAGCGGCGCCTACAATGAGCAGTACTTC
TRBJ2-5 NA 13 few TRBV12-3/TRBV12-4 CASSWGTAGTQYF TGTGCCAGCAGTTGGGGGACGGCCGGGACCCAGTACTTC
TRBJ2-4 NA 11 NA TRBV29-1 CSVETQNIQYF TGCAGCGTTGAGACCCAAAACATTCAGTACTTC